This T cell receptor beta chain was sequenced for a study of radiotherapy plus CTLA-4 blockade in lung cancer. Study-level points and caveats: An expansion of tumor-derived TCR clones occurred in blood after radiotherapy plus ipilimumab.

The germline gives CDR1 SEHNR, CDR2 FQNEAQ (reference sequence). Trimming cost V 4 bases and J 7 bases, with 11 bases left between them. The CDR3 consists of 12 residues. Turning to this clone: Its antigen is currently unknown.

Generated by immunoSEQ multiplex PCR, the TCRdb table keeps only in-frame clones and is missing some. The sample includes 90,000 to 100,000 clones, about four fifths seen only once; the top ten take 2.8%. This chain connects TRBV7-9 to TRBJ2-7; D unresolved. The TCR originated in a human donor with non-small cell lung cancer who had a partial response to radiotherapy plus ipilimumab. Some clones in this sample may be carry-over from other donors' samples. The sequencing here drew on peripheral blood, taken from a patient treated with radiotherapy plus ipilimumab. DNA for the CDR3: TGTGCCAGCAGCTACCTAAACGGGGAGCAGTACTTC. Encoded protein: CASSYLNGEQYF.